The following is a T cell receptor (beta chain) sequence with its context. These data come from a study of blood T cell repertoires in COVID-19. Study information: Acute-phase and convalescent COVID-19 samples originated in the United States, Italy and Spain. Sample material is recorded as cDNA or gDNA derived from T cells, B-cell-depleted T cells, or PBMCs.

TCRdb's copy holds only in-frame clones and misses some; the assay was immunoSEQ multiplex PCR. The sample holds under 250,000 clones, around nine tenths seen once. The CDR3 loop spans 16 amino acids. Trimming cost V 5 bases and J 8 bases; bases outside gene matches: 9. CDR1 is PRHDT, CDR2 FYEKMQ, per germline (reference sequence). The rearrangement links TRBV13 to TRBJ1-6; 10 nucleotides align to TRBD1. The receptor was isolated from a woman in her 70s with active or convalescent COVID-19. Sequencing was performed on peripheral blood. CDR3 amino acids: CASSPYRGQGDSPLHF. CDR3 nucleotide sequence: TGTGCCAGCAGCCCCTATAGAGGACAGGGGGATTCACCCCTCCACTTT. Based on the CDR3 plus reference TRBV13 and TRBJ1-6, the full variable domain is AAGVIQSPRHLIKEKRETATLKCYPIPRHDTVYWYQQGPGQDPQFLISFYEKMQSDKGSIPDRFSAQQFSDYHSELNMSSLELGDSALYFCASSPYRGQGDSPLHFGNGTRLTVT.